The 21 T cell receptor beta chains in this list originate from one sample, sequenced in a study of beta chain features in type 1 diabetes. The investigators reverse transcribed all of the isolated RNA, so they sequenced expressed TCRB transcripts. Some clones are missing from TCRdb's copy, which holds only in-frame ones; the method was immunoSEQ multiplex PCR. Seen here are roughly 230,000 clones, 9% to 10% observed once, and the top ten hold around 0.031%. Specimen: naive CD4+ T cells from blood. These receptors all stem from a woman aged 18-30 years in good health.

This chain links TRBV18 with TRBJ2-3, with 11 bases that match TRBD2. This CDR3 region has 15 residues. The V and J ends lost 3 bases and 5 bases, in that order; junction bases with no gene match: 4. Germline V gives CDR1 KGHSH, CDR2 LQKENI. In DNA form, the CDR3 reads TGTGCCAGCTCACCCCCCGGGACTAGCGGAGATACGCAGTATTTT. This gives the protein CASSPPGTSGDTQYF.

The chain links TRBV10-3 to TRBJ1-5; TRBD1 agrees at 10 bases. The CDR3 runs 16 residues. Trimming removed 1 base from V and 4 bases from J; junction bases left unmatched: 4. Germline loops: CDR1 ENHRY, CDR2 SYGVKD. CDR3 region: CAISEFGTGVNQPQHF. The CDR3 nucleotides read TGTGCCATCAGTGAGTTCGGGACAGGGGTGAATCAGCCCCAGCATTTT.

This clone was counted ten times or more. The chain carries TRBV29-1 and TRBJ2-1; TRBD1 matches 7 bases. The CDR3 covers 13 residues. Germline values: CDR1 SQVTM, CDR2 ANQGSEA. V lost 3 bases to trimming and J lost 4 bases; unmatched junction nucleotides: 3. CDR3: CSVDDRAYNEQFF. CDR3 DNA sequence: TGCAGCGTTGATGACAGGGCATACAATGAGCAGTTCTTC.

This clone was observed a few times. J is TRBJ2-1 and V is TRBV4-2; TRBD2 aligns across 8 bases. CDR1 LGHNA and CDR2 YNFKEQ come from the germline V gene. The CDR3 sequence is 17 residues long. V trimming: 3 bases; J trimming: 9 bases; junction bases outside the gene matches: 16. CDR3 sequence: CASSQGRGREVKGEQFF. CDR3 in DNA: TGTGCCAGCAGCCAGGGTCGTGGGCGGGAGGTAAAAGGTGAGCAGTTCTTC.

J is TRBJ2-7 and V is TRBV11-3, with TRBD1 matching 9 bases. Germline V gene data show CDR1 as SGHNT and CDR2 as YENEEA. The CDR3 extends over 16 amino acids. The ends lost 1 base at V and 5 bases at J; junction bases unmatched: 9. Here the CDR3 reads CASSLGVPGQGDEQYF. DNA for the CDR3: TGTGCCAGCAGCTTAGGGGTTCCGGGACAGGGTGACGAGCAGTACTTC.

V gene TRBV28 combines with J gene TRBJ2-7; TRBD1 is a possible D gene (6 bases). Trimming shortened V by 5 bases and J by 2 bases, and 13 bases separated the two germline ends. Germline V lookup: CDR1 MDHEN, CDR2 SYDVKM. This CDR3 has 14 residues. For the CDR3, the DNA is TGTGCCAGCAGTACTCCACAGGGAACCTACGAGCAGTACTTC. It yields the protein CASSTPQGTYEQYF.

Only a few counts were recorded for this clone. This chain uses TRBV30 with TRBJ1-4; TRBD1 matches 7 bases. CDR3 length equals 13 residues. After removal of 5 bases from V and 4 bases from J, the junction contained 4 bases not matched to a gene. CDR1 is GTSNPN and CDR2 is SVGIG in the germline V gene (reference sequence). CDR3 DNA sequence: TGTGCCTGGGGGGGACAGATTAATGAAAAACTGTTTTTT. Amino acids: CAWGGQINEKLFF.

Of note for this clone: The identical CDR3 is also encoded by other nucleotide sequences in the sample. The genes are TRBV6-1 and TRBJ2-7; no clear D. The length of the CDR3 is 12 residues. CDR1 is MNHNS and CDR2 is SASEGT in the germline V gene. V gave up 6 bases and J gave up 0 bases, with 6 bases separating them. CDR3 residues: CASRGSSYEQYF. DNA of the CDR3: TGTGCCAGCAGGGGCAGCTCCTACGAGCAGTACTTC.

This clone has a handful of counts. The chain combines TRBV2 with TRBJ2-2, with D tentatively TRBD1 (5 bases). Germline lookup yields CDR1 SNHLY and CDR2 FYNNEI. Trimming removed 4 bases at V and 3 bases at J, with 12 bases between. CDR3 length equals 15 residues. CDR3 nucleotides: TGTGCCAGCAGTGCAAGGGGAAGCGACACCGGGGAGCTGTTTTTT. It is translated as CASSARGSDTGELFF.

V gene TRBV29-1 combines with J gene TRBJ2-5; a weak D match, TRBD1 (6 bases). TRBJ2-7 explains the end of the DNA better; the J call may be wrong. The germline gives CDR1 SQVTM, CDR2 ANQGSEA. The CDR3 extends over 13 amino acids. This CDR3 is CSVAADRFNEQYF. CDR3 nucleotide sequence: TGCAGCGTTGCTGCCGACAGGTTTAACGAGCAGTACTTC.

This clone came up a few times. The rearrangement uses TRBV5-1 and TRBJ1-1, with TRBD1 matching over 7 bases. The germline V gene encodes CDR1 SGHRS and CDR2 YFSETQ. V trimming: 3 bases; J trimming: 5 bases; junction bases outside the gene matches: 7. CDR3 length equals 14 residues. CDR3 residues: CASSYRDSRTEAFF. The CDR3 coding sequence is TGCGCCAGCAGCTACCGGGACAGCCGAACTGAAGCTTTCTTT.

This chain uses TRBV5-1 with TRBJ2-5; 10 bases line up with TRBD2. Germline V gene data show CDR1 as SGHRS and CDR2 as YFSETQ. There are 16 residues in the CDR3. Unmatched junction bases numbered 8, after V lost 4 bases and J lost 2 bases. CDR3 region: CASSRGASGRQETQYF. CDR3 nucleotides: TGCGCCAGCAGCCGGGGAGCTAGCGGGAGACAAGAGACCCAGTACTTC.

The chain has TRBV5-4 and TRBJ2-3; 7 nucleotides align to TRBD1. The germline V gene encodes CDR1 SGHNT and CDR2 YYREEE (reference sequence). The V segment lost 4 bases and the J segment 0 bases; nucleotides outside the gene matches: 5. The CDR3 length is 15 residues. The CDR3 DNA reads as TGTGCCAGCAGCACTGGACAGGTTAGCACAGATACGCAGTATTTT. Amino acid sequence: CASSTGQVSTDTQYF.

This chain links TRBV27 with TRBJ1-2, with TRBD1 matching over 8 bases. The CDR3 runs to 13 residues. J lost 8 bases, V lost 5 bases, and 7 bases had no gene match. Germline CDR1 is MNHEY and CDR2 is SMNVEV (reference sequence). The CDR3 sequence is CASSRAGGIGYTF. Here the CDR3 DNA reads TGTGCCAGCAGTAGGGCAGGGGGCATCGGCTACACCTTC.

This clone was seen a handful of times. The gene calls are TRBV6-5 and TRBJ2-5, with a tentative D call TRBD1 (6 bases). The germline CDR1 and CDR2 sequences are MNHEY and SVGAGI. V lost 0 bases, J lost 4 bases, and 15 bases lay in between. This CDR3 contains 16 residues. Written as DNA, the CDR3 is TGTGCCAGCAGTTACTCGAGCAGGGGAGAACGAGAGACCCAGTACTTC. Translating gives CASSYSSRGERETQYF.

The table lists this clone with a few counts. The genes are TRBV11-2 and TRBJ1-1; D might be TRBD1 (6 bases). V shed 4 bases and J shed 0 bases, with 12 bases lying between them. Germline values: CDR1 SGHAT, CDR2 FQNNGV. CDR3 length: 15 amino acids. CDR3 sequence: CASSSLDSMNTEAFF. The CDR3 bases are TGTGCCAGCAGCTCTCTGGACAGCATGAACACTGAAGCTTTCTTT.

This clone showed up just a few times. The CDR3 DNA is TGTGCCAGCAGCTTAGGCAGGGTCGGCGAGCAGTACTTC. Its protein product is CASSLGRVGEQYF. This chain joins TRBV7-6 and TRBJ2-7; weak D call: TRBD1 (5 bases). CDR1 is SGHVS and CDR2 is FNYEAQ in the germline V gene. The germline V and J ends were trimmed by 1 base and 6 bases, with 10 bases remaining between them. This CDR3 contains 13 residues.

The chain joins TRBV2 to TRBJ1-4; the match to TRBD1 covers 8 bases. Trimming at V came to 6 bases and at J to 3 bases, leaving 0 bases not matched to a gene. There are 13 residues in the CDR3. Germline CDR1 reads SNHLY; CDR2 reads FYNNEI. The CDR3 nucleotides read TGTGCCAGCAGCAGGGGGCCTAATGAAAAACTGTTTTTT. It codes for CASSRGPNEKLFF.

This clone turned up a few times. This rearrangement joins TRBV7-2 to TRBJ2-1; D might be TRBD2 (5 bases). CDR1 is SGHTA, CDR2 FQGNSA, per germline. CDR3 length: 14 amino acids. Trimming stripped 2 bases from V and 2 bases from J, with 7 bases between. Here the CDR3 reads CASSLLLAYNEQFF. CDR3 DNA: TGTGCCAGCAGCTTACTACTAGCCTACAATGAGCAGTTCTTC.

This clone was recorded a few times. Other DNA sequences of this sample code for an identical CDR3. The chain joins TRBV27 to TRBJ2-1; 10 bases line up with TRBD2. The CDR3 runs 16 residues. V gave up 3 bases and J gave up 1 base; unmatched junction bases: 3. Germline V lookup: CDR1 MNHEY, CDR2 SMNVEV (reference sequence). The CDR3 here is CASSFWTSGSYNEQFF. Here the CDR3 DNA reads TGTGCCAGCAGTTTCTGGACTAGCGGTTCCTACAATGAGCAGTTCTTC.

This clone was detected a few times. This chain connects TRBV7-2 to TRBJ1-2, with D maybe TRBD1 (5 bases). The V end lost 1 base, the J end lost 3 bases, and 9 bases lay between the germline ends. Germline lookup yields CDR1 SGHTA and CDR2 FQGNSA. The CDR3 has 14 residues. CDR3 protein: CASSLEGRDYGYTF. CDR3 in DNA: TGTGCCAGCAGCTTAGAGGGCAGGGACTATGGCTACACCTTC.